This T cell receptor beta chain was recorded in a study of patients and donors after allogeneic stem cell transplantation. TCRdb reprocessed the RT-PCR reads via MiXCR and lists one record per CDR3 protein. The sample holds about 34,000 distinct CDR3 sequences; roughly 38% are singletons and the top ten take 76%. V was pared by 4 bases and J by 4 bases, with 6 bases of the junction left unmatched. Germline loops: CDR1 KGHDR, CDR2 SFDVKD. The CDR3 contains 16 residues. This clonotype appeared once. V gene TRBV24-1 combines with J gene TRBJ2-1, with TRBD2 identical over 10 bases. The source material was blood, either unsorted or a sorted T cell fraction (not recorded which). This receptor was obtained from a human donor who was either an allogeneic HSCT recipient or a stem cell or donor lymphocyte infusion donor (not recorded which). It is not recorded whose cells these are; they may come from a transplant donor. The CDR3 sequence: CATSDLSGGDYNEQFF. The CDR3 DNA is TGTGCCACCAGTGACCTCAGCGGGGGGGATTACAATGAGCAGTTCTTC.